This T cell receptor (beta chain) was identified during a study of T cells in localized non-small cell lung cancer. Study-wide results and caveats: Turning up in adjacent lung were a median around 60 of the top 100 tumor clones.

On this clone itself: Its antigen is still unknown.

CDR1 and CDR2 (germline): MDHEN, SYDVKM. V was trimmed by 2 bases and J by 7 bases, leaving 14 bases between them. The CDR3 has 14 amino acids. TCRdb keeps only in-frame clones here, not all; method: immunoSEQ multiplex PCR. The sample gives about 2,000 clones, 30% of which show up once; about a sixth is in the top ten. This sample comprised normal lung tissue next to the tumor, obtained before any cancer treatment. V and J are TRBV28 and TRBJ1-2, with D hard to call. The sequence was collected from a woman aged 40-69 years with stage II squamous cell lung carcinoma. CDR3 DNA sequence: TGTGCCAGCAGTTTACCCCGCGCGAGGTCTGGCTACACCTTC. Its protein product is CASSLPRARSGYTF.